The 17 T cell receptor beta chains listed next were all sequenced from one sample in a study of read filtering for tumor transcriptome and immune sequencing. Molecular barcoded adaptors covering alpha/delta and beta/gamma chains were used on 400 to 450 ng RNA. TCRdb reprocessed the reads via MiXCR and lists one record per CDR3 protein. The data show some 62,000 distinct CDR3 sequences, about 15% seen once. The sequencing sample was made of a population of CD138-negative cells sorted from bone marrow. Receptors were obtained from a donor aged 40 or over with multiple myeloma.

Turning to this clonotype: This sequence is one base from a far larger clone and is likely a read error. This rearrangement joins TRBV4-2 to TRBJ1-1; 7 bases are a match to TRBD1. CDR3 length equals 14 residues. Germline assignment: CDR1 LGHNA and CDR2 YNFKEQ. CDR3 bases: TGCGCCAGCAGCCAAAACAGGGGAGGGACTGGAGCTTTCTTT. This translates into CASSQNRGGTGAFF.

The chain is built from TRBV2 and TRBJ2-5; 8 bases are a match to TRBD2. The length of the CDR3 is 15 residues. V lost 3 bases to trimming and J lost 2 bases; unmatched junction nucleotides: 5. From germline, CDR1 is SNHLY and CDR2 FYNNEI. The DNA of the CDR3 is TGTGCCAGCAGTGAGCCACTAGCGGTACAAGAGACCCAGTACTTC. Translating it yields CASSEPLAVQETQYF. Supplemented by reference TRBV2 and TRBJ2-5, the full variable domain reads EPEVTQTPSHQVTQMGQEVILRCVPISNHLYFYWYRQILGQKVEFLVSFYNNEISEKSEIFDDQFSVERPDGSNFTLKIRSTKLEDSAMYFCASSEPLAVQETQYFGPGTRLLVL.

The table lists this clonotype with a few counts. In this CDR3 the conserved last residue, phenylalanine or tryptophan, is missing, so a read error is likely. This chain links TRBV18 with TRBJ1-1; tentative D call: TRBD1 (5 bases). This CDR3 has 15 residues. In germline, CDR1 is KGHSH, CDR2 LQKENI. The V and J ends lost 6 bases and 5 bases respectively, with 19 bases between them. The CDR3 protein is CASSQSGTTGTEAFS. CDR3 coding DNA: TGTGCCAGCTCTCAGTCAGGGACGACGGGGACTGAAGCTTTCTCT.

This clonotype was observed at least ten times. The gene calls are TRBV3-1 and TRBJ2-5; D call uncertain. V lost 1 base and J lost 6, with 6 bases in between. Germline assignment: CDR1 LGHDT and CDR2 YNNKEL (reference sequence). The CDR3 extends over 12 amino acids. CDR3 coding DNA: TGTGCCAGCAGCCAAGGAGGTCAGACCCAGTACTTC. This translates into CASSQGGQTQYF.

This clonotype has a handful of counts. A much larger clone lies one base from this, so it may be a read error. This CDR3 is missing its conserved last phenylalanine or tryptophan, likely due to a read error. The CDR3 protein is CASSLGQGGAGELFS. The CDR3, as DNA: TGTGCTAGTTCCCTGGGACAGGGAGGCGCCGGGGAGCTGTTTTCT. The V gene is TRBV12-5, the J gene TRBJ2-2, with 9 bases aligning to TRBD1. The CDR3 spans 15 residues. Per the germline V gene, CDR1 is LGHNT and CDR2 is FRNRAP. The ends lost 8 bases at V and 6 bases at J; junction bases unmatched: 10.

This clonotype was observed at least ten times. The CDR3: CASSFYYNEQFF. For the CDR3, the DNA is TGTGCCAGCAGTTTTTATTACAATGAGCAGTTCTTC. The chain links TRBV28 to TRBJ2-1; D unclear. This CDR3 spans 12 amino acids. The V and J ends lost 3 bases and 4 bases respectively, with 4 bases between them. From germline, CDR1 is MDHEN and CDR2 SYDVKM.

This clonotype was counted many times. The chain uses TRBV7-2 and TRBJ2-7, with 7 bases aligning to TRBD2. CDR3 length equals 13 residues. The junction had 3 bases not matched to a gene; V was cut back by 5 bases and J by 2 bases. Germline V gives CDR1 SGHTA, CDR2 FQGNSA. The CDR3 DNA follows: TGTGCCAGCAGCCAACTAGCGCCCTACGAGCAGTACTTC. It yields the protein CASSQLAPYEQYF.

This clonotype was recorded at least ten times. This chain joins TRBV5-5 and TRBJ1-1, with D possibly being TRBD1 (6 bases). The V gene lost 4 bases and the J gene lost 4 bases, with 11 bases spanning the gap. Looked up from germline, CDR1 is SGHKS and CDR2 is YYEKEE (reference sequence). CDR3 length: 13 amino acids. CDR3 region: CASSDRLVTEAFF. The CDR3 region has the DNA TGTGCCAGCAGCGACAGGTTGGTCACTGAAGCTTTCTTT.

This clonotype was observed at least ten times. The CDR3 sequence is CASSPAGTGNTEAFF. For the CDR3, the DNA is TGTGCCAGCTCACCAGCCGGGACAGGGAACACTGAAGCTTTCTTT. The chain uses TRBV18 and TRBJ1-1; 8 bases are shared with TRBD1. The CDR3 sequence is 15 residues long. J was trimmed by 1 base and V by 2 bases; bases with no gene match: 3. The germline V gene encodes CDR1 KGHSH and CDR2 LQKENI.

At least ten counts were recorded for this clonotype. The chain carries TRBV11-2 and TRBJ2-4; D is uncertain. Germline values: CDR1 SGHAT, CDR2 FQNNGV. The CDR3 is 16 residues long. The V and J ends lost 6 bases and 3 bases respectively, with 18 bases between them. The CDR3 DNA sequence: TGTGCCAGCAGACCGGCTTTTCGATCGGTCAAAAACATTCAGTACTTC. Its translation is CASRPAFRSVKNIQYF.

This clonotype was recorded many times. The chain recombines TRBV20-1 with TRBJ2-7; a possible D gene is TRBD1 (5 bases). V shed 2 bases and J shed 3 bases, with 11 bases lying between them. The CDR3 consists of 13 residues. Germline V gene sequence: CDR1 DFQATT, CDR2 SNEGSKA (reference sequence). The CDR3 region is CSARSGNSYEQYF. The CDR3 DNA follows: TGCAGTGCTAGATCAGGGAATAGCTACGAGCAGTACTTC.

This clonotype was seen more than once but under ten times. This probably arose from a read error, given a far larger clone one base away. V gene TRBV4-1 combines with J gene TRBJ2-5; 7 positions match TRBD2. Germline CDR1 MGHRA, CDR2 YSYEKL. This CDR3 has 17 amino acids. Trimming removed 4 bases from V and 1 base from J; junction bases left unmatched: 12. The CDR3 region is CASSPNASGERQETQYF. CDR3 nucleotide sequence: TGCGCCAGCAGCCCTAACGCTAGCGGAGAACGCCAAGAGACCCAGTACTTC.

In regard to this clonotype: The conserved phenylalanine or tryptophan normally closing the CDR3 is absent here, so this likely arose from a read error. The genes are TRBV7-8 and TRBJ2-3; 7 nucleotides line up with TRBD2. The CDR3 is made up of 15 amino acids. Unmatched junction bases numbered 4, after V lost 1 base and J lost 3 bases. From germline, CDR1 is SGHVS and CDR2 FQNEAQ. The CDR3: CASSLGREWTDTQYC. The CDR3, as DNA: TGTGCCAGCAGCTTAGGGCGGGAGTGGACAGATACGCAGTATTGT.

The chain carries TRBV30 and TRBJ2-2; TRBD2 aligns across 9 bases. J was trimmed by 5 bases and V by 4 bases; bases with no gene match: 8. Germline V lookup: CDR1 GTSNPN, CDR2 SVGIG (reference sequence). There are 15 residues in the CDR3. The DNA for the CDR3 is TGTGCCTGGATGCCGGTGAGCGGGAGGACCGGGGAGCTGTTTTTT. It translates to CAWMPVSGRTGELFF. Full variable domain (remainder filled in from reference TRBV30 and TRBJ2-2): SQTIHQWPATLVQPVGSPLSLECTVEGTSNPNLYWYRQAAGRGLQLLFYSVGIGQISSEVPQNLSASRPQDRQFILSSKKLLLSDSGFYLCAWMPVSGRTGELFFGEGSRLTVL.

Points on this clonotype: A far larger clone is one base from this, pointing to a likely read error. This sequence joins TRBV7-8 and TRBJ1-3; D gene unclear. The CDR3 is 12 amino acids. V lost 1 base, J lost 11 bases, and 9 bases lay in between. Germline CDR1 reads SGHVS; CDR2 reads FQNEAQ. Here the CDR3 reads CASSLVGNAIYF. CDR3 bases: TGTGCCAGCAGCTTAGTTGGGAACGCCATATATTTT.

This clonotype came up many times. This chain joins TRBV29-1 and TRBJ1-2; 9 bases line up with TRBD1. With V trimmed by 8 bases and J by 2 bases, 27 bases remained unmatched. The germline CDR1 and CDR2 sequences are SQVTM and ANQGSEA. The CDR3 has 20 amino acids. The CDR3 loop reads CSTIQSITGTGRGMNYGYTF. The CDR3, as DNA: TGCAGCACTATTCAGTCTATTACCGGGACAGGGAGGGGGATGAACTATGGCTACACCTTC.

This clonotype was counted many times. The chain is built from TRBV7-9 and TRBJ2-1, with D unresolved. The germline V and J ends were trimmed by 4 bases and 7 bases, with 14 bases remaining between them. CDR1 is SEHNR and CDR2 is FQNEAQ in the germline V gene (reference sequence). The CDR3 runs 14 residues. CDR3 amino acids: CASSYPDDPNEQFF. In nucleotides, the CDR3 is TGTGCCAGCAGCTACCCGGACGACCCGAATGAGCAGTTCTTC.